The clone carrying this TCR beta chain was seen at least ten times. What it binds is not known. This record comes from a study of T cells in Graves' hyperthyroidism and ophthalmopathy. Study-wide results and limits: Progression to ophthalmopathy was predicted a median of roughly seven months early.

TCR beta CDR3 regions were amplified from RNA. HTBI primers were employed in a first-round RT-PCR of the TCR CDR3. TCRdb re-called the multiplex PCR reads with MiXCR, one entry per CDR3 protein. The top ten clones hold around 28% of a sample with roughly 500,000 distinct CDR3 sequences, 15% to 20% of them seen once. For ophthalmopathy patients, the Clinical Activity Score was at least 3 and the NOSPECS grade at least 4; duration was under 3 months. Thyroid ultrasound, orbital computed tomography, clinical symptoms, and serum thyroxine and TRAb underpinned diagnoses. Extraction of PBMCs used roughly 9.3 ml of fresh peripheral blood. CDR1 is SGHAT and CDR2 is FQNNGV in the germline V gene. The CDR3 length is 16 residues. The V segment lost 0 bases and the J segment 3 bases; nucleotides outside the gene matches: 7.

This receptor was taken from a woman aged 30 to 39 with Graves' ophthalmopathy. The rearrangement links TRBV11-2 to TRBJ1-1, with TRBD1 matching 7 bases. The sequencing input was blood. The CDR3: CASSLDQTGLDTEAFF. The CDR3 coding sequence is TGTGCCAGCAGCTTAGATCAGACAGGGTTGGACACTGAAGCTTTCTTT.